This TCR beta chain stems from a study of CD8 T cells in ankylosing spondylitis. TCRdb processed the 5' RACE reads anew with MiXCR; each CDR3 protein has one entry. The sample holds approximately 200,000 distinct CDR3 sequences, roughly 13% seen once. Trimming cost V 5 bases and J 0 bases, with 8 bases left between them. Germline V gives CDR1 MNHEY, CDR2 SMNVEV (reference sequence). This CDR3 spans 14 amino acids. This chain joins TRBV27 and TRBJ1-5; D not certain. The sequencing sample was made of blood, either unsorted or a sorted T cell fraction (not recorded which). The sequence was collected from a male donor with ankylosing spondylitis or in good health (not recorded which). CDR3 nucleotides: TGTGCCAGCAGTCATTTGGATAGCAATCAGCCCCAGCATTTT. Its protein product is CASSHLDSNQPQHF.